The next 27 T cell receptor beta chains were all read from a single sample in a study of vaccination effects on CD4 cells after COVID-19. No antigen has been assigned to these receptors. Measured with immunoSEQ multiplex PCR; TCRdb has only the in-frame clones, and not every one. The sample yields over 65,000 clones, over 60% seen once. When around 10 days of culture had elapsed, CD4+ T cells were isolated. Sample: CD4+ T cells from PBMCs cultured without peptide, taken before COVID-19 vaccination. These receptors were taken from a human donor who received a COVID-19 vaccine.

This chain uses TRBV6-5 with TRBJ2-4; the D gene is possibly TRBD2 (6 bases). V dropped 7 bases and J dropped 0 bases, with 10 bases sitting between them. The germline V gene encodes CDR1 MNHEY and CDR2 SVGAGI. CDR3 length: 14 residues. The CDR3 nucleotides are TGTGCCAGCACCCCCGGGGGAGCCAAAAACATTCAGTACTTC. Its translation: CASTPGGAKNIQYF.

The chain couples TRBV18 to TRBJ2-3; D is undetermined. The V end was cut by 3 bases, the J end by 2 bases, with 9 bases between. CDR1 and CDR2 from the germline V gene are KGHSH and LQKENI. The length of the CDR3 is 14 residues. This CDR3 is CASSPRINTDTQYF. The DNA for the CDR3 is TGTGCCAGCTCACCGAGGATTAACACAGATACGCAGTATTTT.

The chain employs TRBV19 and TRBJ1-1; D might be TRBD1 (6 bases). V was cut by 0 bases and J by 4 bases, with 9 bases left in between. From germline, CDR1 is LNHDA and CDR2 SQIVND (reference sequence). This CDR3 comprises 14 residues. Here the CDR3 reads CASSIEARGTEAFF. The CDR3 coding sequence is TGTGCCAGTAGTATAGAGGCCAGGGGCACTGAAGCTTTCTTT.

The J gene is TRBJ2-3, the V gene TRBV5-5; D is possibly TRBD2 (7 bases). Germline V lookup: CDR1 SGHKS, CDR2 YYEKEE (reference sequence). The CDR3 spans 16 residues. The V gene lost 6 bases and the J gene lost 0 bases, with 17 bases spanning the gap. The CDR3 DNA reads TGTGCCAGCATACGGGGGCTAGCGGATAGCACAGATACGCAGTATTTT. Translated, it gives CASIRGLADSTDTQYF.

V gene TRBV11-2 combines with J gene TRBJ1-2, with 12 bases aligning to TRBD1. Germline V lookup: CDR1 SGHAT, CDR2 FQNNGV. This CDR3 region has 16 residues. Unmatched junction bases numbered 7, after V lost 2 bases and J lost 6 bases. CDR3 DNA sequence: TGTGCCAGCAGCTTACCGGGACAGGGGGCAGTAAATGGCTACACCTTC. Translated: CASSLPGQGAVNGYTF.

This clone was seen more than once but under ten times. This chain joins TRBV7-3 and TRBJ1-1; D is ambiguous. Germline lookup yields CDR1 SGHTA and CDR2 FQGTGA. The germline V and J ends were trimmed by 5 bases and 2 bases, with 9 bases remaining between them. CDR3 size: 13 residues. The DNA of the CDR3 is TGTGCCAGCAGCCGACGGGCTAACACTGAAGCTTTCTTT. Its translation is CASSRRANTEAFF.

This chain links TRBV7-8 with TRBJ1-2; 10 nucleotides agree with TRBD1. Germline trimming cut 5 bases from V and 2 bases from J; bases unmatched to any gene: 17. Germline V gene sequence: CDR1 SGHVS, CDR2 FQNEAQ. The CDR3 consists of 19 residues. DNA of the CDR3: TGTGCCAGCAGCCAGAGAAGGGTACCGCGGGGACAGGGGAACTATGGCTACACCTTC. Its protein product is CASSQRRVPRGQGNYGYTF.

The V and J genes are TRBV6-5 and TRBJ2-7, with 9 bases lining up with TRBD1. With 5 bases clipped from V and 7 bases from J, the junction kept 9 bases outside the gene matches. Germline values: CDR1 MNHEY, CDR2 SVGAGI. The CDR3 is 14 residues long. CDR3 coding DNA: TGTGCCAGCAGTCTACAGGGGGCTTTGGGGGAGCAGTACGTC. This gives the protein CASSLQGALGEQYV.

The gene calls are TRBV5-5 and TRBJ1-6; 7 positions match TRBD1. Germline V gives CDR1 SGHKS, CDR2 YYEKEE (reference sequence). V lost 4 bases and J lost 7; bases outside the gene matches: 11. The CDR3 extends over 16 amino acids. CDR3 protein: CASSPEGAGGNSPLHF. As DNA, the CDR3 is TGTGCCAGCAGCCCCGAGGGGGCAGGTGGGAATTCACCCCTCCACTTT.

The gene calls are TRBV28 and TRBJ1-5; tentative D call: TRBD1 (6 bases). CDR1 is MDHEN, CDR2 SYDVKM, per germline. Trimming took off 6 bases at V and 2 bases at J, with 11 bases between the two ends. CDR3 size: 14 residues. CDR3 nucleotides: TGTGCCAGCAGAGGGGGGAGCGGCAATCAGCCCCAGCATTTT. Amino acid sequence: CASRGGSGNQPQHF. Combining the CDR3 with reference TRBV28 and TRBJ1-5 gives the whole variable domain DVKVTQSSRYLVKRTGEKVFLECVQDMDHENMFWYRQDPGLGLRLIYFSYDVKMKEKGDIPEGYSVSREKKERFSLILESASTNQTSMYLCASRGGSGNQPQHFGDGTRLSIL.

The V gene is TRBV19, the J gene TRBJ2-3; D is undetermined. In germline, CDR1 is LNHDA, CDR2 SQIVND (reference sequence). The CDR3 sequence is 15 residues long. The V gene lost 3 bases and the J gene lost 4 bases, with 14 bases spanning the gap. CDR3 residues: CASSIVLGSADTQYF. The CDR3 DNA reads TGTGCCAGTAGTATTGTCTTAGGCAGCGCAGATACGCAGTATTTT.

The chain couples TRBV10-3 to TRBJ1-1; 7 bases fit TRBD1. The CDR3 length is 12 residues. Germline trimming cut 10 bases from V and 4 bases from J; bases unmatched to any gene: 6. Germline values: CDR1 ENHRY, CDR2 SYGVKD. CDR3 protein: CATLGGGTEAFF. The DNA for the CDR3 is TGTGCCACTTTAGGGGGCGGCACTGAAGCTTTCTTT.

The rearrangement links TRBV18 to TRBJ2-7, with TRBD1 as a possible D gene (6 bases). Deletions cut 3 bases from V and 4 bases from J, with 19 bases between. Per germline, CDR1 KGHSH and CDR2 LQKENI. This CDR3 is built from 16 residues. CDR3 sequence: CASSPGQSTARYEQYV. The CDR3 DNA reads TGTGCCAGCTCACCCGGACAGAGTACGGCAAGATACGAGCAGTACGTC.

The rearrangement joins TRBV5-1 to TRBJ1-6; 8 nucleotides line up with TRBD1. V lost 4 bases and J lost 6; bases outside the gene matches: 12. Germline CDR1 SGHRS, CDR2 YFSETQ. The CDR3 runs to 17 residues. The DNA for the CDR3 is TGCGCCAGCAGCCCGGACGTCAGGGGGCAGGGTAATTCACCCCTCCACTTT. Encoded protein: CASSPDVRGQGNSPLHF.

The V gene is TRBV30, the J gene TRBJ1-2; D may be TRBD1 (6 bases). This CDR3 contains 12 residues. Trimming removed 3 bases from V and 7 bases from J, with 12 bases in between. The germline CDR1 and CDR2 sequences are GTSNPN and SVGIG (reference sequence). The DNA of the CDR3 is TGTGCCTGGAGCCAGGGGAAGGGTGGCTACACCTTC. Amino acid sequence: CAWSQGKGGYTF.

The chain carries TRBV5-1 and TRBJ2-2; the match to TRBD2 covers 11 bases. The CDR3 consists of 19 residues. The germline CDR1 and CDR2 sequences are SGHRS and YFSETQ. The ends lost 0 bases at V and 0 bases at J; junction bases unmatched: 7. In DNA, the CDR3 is TGCGCCAGCAGCTTGGTCCTCCTAGCGGGGGGCTCGAACACCGGGGAGCTGTTTTTT. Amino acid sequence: CASSLVLLAGGSNTGELFF.

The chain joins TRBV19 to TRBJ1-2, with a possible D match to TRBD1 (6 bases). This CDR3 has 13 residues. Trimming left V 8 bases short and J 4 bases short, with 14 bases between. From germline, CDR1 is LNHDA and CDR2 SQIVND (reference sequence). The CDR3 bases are TGTGCCAGTTGCCTCAGGGGTGGCTATGGCTACACCTTC. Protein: CASCLRGGYGYTF.

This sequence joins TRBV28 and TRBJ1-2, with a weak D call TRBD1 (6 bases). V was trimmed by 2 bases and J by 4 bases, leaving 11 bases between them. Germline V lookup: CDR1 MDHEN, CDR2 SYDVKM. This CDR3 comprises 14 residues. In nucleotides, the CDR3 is TGTGCCAGCAGTTTACCCTTCAGGGGCTATGGCTACACCTTC. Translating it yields CASSLPFRGYGYTF.

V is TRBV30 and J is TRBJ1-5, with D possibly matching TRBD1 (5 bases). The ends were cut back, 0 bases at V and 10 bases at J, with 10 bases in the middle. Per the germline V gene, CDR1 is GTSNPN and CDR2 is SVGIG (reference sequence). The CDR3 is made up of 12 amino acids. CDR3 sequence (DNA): TGTGCCTGGAGTGTAGGGGTTTCTCCCCAGCATTTT. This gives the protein CAWSVGVSPQHF. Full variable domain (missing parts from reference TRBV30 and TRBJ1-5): SQTIHQWPATLVQPVGSPLSLECTVEGTSNPNLYWYRQAAGRGLQLLFYSVGIGQISSEVPQNLSASRPQDRQFILSSKKLLLSDSGFYLCAWSVGVSPQHFGDGTRLSIL.

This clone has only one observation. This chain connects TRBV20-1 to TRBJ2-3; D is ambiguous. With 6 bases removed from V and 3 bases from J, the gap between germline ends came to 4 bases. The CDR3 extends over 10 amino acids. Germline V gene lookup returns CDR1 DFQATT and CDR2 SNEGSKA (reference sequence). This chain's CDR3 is CSASTDTQYF. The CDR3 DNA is TGCAGTGCCTCTACAGATACGCAGTATTTT.

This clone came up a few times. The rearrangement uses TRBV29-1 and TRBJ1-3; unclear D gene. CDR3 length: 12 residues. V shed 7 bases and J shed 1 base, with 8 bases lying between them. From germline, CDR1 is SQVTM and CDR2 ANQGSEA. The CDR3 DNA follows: TGCAGCGCCTATAAATCTGGAAACACCATATATTTT. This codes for CSAYKSGNTIYF.

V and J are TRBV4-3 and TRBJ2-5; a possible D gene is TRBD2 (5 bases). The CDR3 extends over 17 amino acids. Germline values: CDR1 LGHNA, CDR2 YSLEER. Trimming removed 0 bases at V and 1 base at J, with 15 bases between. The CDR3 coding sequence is TGCGCCAGCAGCCAAGAAGGTGAGGGTTTAGGCCAAGAGACCCAGTACTTC. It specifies CASSQEGEGLGQETQYF.

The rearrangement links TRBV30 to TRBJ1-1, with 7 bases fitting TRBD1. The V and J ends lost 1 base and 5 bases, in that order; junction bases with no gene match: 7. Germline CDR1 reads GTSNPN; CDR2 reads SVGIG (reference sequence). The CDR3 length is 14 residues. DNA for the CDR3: TGTGCCTGGAGTGGAGGGGGCGTAAAGACTGAAGCTTTCTTT. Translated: CAWSGGGVKTEAFF.

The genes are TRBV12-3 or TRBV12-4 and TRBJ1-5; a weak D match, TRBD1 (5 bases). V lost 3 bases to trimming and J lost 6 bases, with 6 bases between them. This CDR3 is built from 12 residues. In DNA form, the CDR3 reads TGTGCCAGCAGTTTCGGGGGTCAGCCCCAGCATTTT. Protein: CASSFGGQPQHF.

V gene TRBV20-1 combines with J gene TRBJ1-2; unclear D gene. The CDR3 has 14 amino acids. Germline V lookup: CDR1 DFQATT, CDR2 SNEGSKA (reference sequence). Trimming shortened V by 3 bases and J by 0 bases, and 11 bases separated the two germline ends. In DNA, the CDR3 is TGCAGTGCTAGTTCCTCGACTTCTAACTATGGCTACACCTTC. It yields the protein CSASSSTSNYGYTF.

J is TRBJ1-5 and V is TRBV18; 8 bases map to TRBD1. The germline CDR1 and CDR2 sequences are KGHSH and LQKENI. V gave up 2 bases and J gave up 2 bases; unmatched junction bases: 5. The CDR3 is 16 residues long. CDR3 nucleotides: TGTGCCAGCTCACCAACACCGGGACAGGGCAATCAGCCCCAGCATTTT. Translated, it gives CASSPTPGQGNQPQHF.

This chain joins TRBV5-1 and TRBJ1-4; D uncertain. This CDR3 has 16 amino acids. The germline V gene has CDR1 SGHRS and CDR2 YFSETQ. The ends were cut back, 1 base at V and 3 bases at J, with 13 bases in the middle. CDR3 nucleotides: TGCGCCAGCAGCTTGAGGCCGATGGAGGCTAATGAAAAACTGTTTTTT. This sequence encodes CASSLRPMEANEKLFF. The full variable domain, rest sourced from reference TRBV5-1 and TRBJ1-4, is KAGVTQTPRYLIKTRGQQVTLSCSPISGHRSVSWYQQTPGQGLQFLFEYFSETQRNKGNFPGRFSGRQFSNSRSEMNVSTLELGDSALYLCASSLRPMEANEKLFFGSGTQLSVL.